Listed below are T cell receptor beta chains from one sample, sequenced in a study of early T cells in non-severe SARS-CoV-2 infection. One entry per CDR3 protein, called by TCRdb with MiXCR from the 5' RACE reads. The sample holds over 50,000 distinct CDR3 sequences, approximately 10% seen once. The specimen was whole blood. The receptors were gathered from an adult who was a healthcare worker with PCR-confirmed SARS-CoV-2 infection or an uninfected control (not recorded which). CDR3s include the opening cysteine and the closing phenylalanine or tryptophan. Fields, in order: J gene, clone size, D gene, V gene, CDR3 protein, CDR3 DNA. A D gene is named only where the DNA matches it firmly. Some rows have no size entry. The others give once, few or many, or a class for an expanded clone.

TRBJ1-4,few,NA,TRBV6-1,CASSVEGFGKLFF,TGTGCCAGCAGTGTAGAGGGTTTCGGGAAACTGTTTTTT
TRBJ1-5,few,TRBD1,TRBV19,CASSANQGARNQPQHF,TGTGCCAGTAGTGCCAACCAGGGGGCGAGGAATCAGCCCCAGCATTTT
TRBJ1-5,few,TRBD1,TRBV18,CASSPGTGGQPQHF,TGTGCCAGCTCACCCGGGACAGGAGGTCAGCCCCAGCATTTT
TRBJ1-5,NA,NA,TRBV2,CASSINQNNQPQHF,TGTGCCAGCAGTATTAACCAGAACAATCAGCCCCAGCATTTT
TRBJ2-1,NA,NA,TRBV12-3/TRBV12-4,CASSPLIGPYNEQFF,TGTGCCAGCAGCCCATTAATCGGGCCCTACAATGAGCAGTTCTTC
TRBJ2-2,many,NA,TRBV9,CASSAYYRELFF,TGTGCCAGCAGCGCGTATTATCGGGAGCTGTTTTTT
TRBJ1-3,NA,NA,TRBV12-3/TRBV12-4,CASSFSGNTIYF,TGTGCCAGCAGTTTTTCTGGAAACACCATATATTTT
TRBJ2-3,few,NA,TRBV4-1,CASSQDGLDTQYF,TGCGCCAGCAGCCAAGACGGTTTAGATACGCAGTATTTT
TRBJ2-5,many,NA,TRBV7-9,CASSIRVGETQYF,TGTGCCAGCAGCATCAGGGTCGGGGAGACCCAGTACTTC
TRBJ1-1,many,NA,TRBV11-1,CASSAQGYTEAFF,TGTGCCAGCAGCGCCCAGGGTTACACTGAAGCTTTCTTT
TRBJ1-4,many,NA,TRBV3-1,CASSQSWDFNEKLFF,TGTGCCAGCAGCCAGAGTTGGGACTTTAATGAAAAACTGTTTTTT
TRBJ1-5,NA,TRBD1,TRBV2,CASSRQGLGQPQHF,TGTGCCAGCAGTCGACAGGGTCTTGGGCAGCCCCAGCATTTT
TRBJ2-5,NA,NA,TRBV11-2,CASRSGREGTQYF,TGTGCCAGCAGATCAGGCAGGGAAGGGACCCAGTACTTC
TRBJ2-4,NA,NA,TRBV27,CASSLGGWLAKNIQYF,TGTGCCAGCAGTTTAGGAGGGTGGCTAGCCAAAAACATTCAGTACTTC
TRBJ2-3,many,NA,TRBV11-2,CASSRRPFSTDTQYF,TGTGCCAGCAGCCGCCGGCCGTTTAGCACAGATACGCAGTATTTT
TRBJ1-1,NA,NA,TRBV6-2/TRBV6-3,CASTNVSPPEAFF,TGTGCCAGCACAAACGTCTCCCCCCCTGAAGCTTTCTTT
TRBJ2-3,many,NA,TRBV14,CVSALVGEDTQYF,TGTGTCAGCGCACTTGTGGGGGAAGATACGCAGTATTTT
TRBJ2-2,few,NA,TRBV5-1,CASSGQTRRTLDTGELFF,TGCGCCAGCAGCGGACAGACCCGTCGTACCCTAGACACCGGGGAGCTGTTTTTT
TRBJ2-3,many,NA,TRBV9,CASSVGGDTQYF,TGTGCCAGCAGCGTAGGGGGAGATACGCAGTATTTT
TRBJ2-1,NA,NA,TRBV19,CASRQDPRPNEQFF,TGTGCCAGTAGACAGGACCCCCGCCCAAATGAGCAGTTCTTC
TRBJ2-3,many,NA,TRBV5-1,CASSPSGRETDTQYF,TGCGCCAGCAGCCCCTCAGGGAGAGAAACAGATACGCAGTATTTT
TRBJ1-1,many,NA,TRBV5-4,CASSLSCLLAFMNTEAFF,TGTGCCAGCAGCTTGAGCTGCCTACTAGCTTTCATGAACACTGAAGCTTTCTTT
TRBJ1-3,NA,NA,TRBV5-1,CASSLPRTPGPGNTIYF,TGCGCCAGCAGCTTGCCCCGGACCCCGGGGCCTGGAAACACCATATATTTT
TRBJ2-3,NA,NA,TRBV3-1,CASSQAHPLAWGYTDTQYF,TGTGCCAGCAGCCAAGCCCACCCATTGGCGTGGGGGTACACAGATACGCAGTATTTT
TRBJ1-4,NA,NA,TRBV20-1,CSASPSVPGDEKLFF,TGCAGTGCTAGTCCTTCCGTGCCAGGGGATGAAAAACTGTTTTTT
TRBJ2-1,NA,TRBD1,TRBV12-3/TRBV12-4,CASSLLTGGLEQFF,TGTGCCAGCAGTCTGTTGACAGGGGGCCTTGAGCAGTTCTTC
TRBJ2-3,NA,NA,TRBV20-1,CSARDHRDYSPHTQYF,TGCAGTGCTAGAGATCACAGGGACTACTCACCTCATACGCAGTATTTT
TRBJ1-4,many,NA,TRBV18,CASSPRQANEKLFF,TGTGCCAGCTCACCACGGCAGGCAAATGAAAAACTGTTTTTT
TRBJ2-2,few,TRBD2,TRBV27,CASTSPRRGLTATGELFF,TGTGCCAGCACTAGCCCAAGGCGGGGGTTAACTGCCACCGGGGAGCTGTTTTTT
TRBJ1-1,NA,NA,TRBV18,CASSLQGGTEAFF,TGTGCCAGCTCACTACAGGGTGGCACTGAAGCTTTCTTT
TRBJ2-1,many,TRBD2,TRBV20-1,CSATAGLAGGLGNNEQFF,TGCAGTGCAACCGCAGGACTAGCGGGGGGGTTGGGAAACAATGAGCAGTTCTTC
TRBJ1-6,many,NA,TRBV7-2,CASSPNGLNSPLHF,TGTGCCAGCAGCCCCAATGGTTTGAATTCACCCCTCCACTTT
TRBJ2-2,NA,NA,TRBV2,CASRARPNTGELFF,TGTGCCAGCAGGGCTAGACCAAACACCGGGGAGCTGTTTTTT
TRBJ2-1,few,TRBD2,TRBV19,CASTQAGGQRYEQFF,TGTGCCAGTACCCAAGCGGGGGGGCAAAGGTATGAGCAGTTCTTC
TRBJ2-3,NA,NA,TRBV7-2,CASSFGLQGTDTQYF,TGTGCCAGCAGCTTTGGGTTACAGGGCACAGATACGCAGTATTTT
TRBJ2-3,many,NA,TRBV20-1,CSASAGTASTDTQYF,TGCAGTGCTAGCGCCGGGACGGCAAGCACAGATACGCAGTATTTT
TRBJ1-5,many,TRBD1,TRBV24-1,CATSDSGTGADYSNQPQHF,TGTGCCACCAGTGATTCCGGGACAGGCGCAGATTATAGCAATCAGCCCCAGCATTTT
TRBJ2-3,few,NA,TRBV10-3,CAISEMGDTQYF,TGTGCCATCAGTGAGATGGGAGATACGCAGTATTTT
TRBJ2-3,NA,TRBD2,TRBV6-1,CASSGTSGGAPFTDTQYF,TGTGCCAGCAGTGGGACTAGCGGGGGCGCCCCCTTCACAGATACGCAGTATTTT
TRBJ1-1,NA,TRBD1,TRBV5-5,CASSLHRGNTEAFF,TGTGCCAGCAGCTTACACAGGGGGAACACTGAAGCTTTCTTT
TRBJ1-1,NA,NA,TRBV12-5,CASGLDTGGRTEAFF,TGTGCTAGTGGTTTGGATACTGGGGGGAGAACTGAAGCCTTCTTT
TRBJ2-1,NA,NA,TRBV24-1,CATSVSGTAGNEQFF,TGTGCCACCAGTGTCAGCGGGACAGCCGGCAATGAGCAGTTCTTC
TRBJ1-5,NA,TRBD1,TRBV24-1,CATSDRTGGPQPQHF,TGTGCCACCAGTGATCGGACAGGGGGTCCTCAGCCCCAGCATTTT
TRBJ2-5,few,TRBD2,TRBV7-2,CASRLAGAETQYF,TGTGCCAGCAGGCTAGCGGGGGCAGAGACCCAGTACTTC
TRBJ2-1,NA,TRBD1,TRBV24-1,CATSDSGTGFTSEQFF,TGTGCCACCAGTGACTCCGGGACAGGGTTCACTAGTGAGCAGTTCTTC
TRBJ1-3,few,NA,TRBV5-4,CASSLDNSGNTIYF,TGTGCCAGCAGCTTGGACAACTCTGGAAACACCATATATTTT
TRBJ2-1,many,TRBD2,TRBV7-9,CASSSCLGGARNEQFF,TGTGCCAGCAGCTCATGTCTCGGGGGGGCTCGCAATGAGCAGTTCTTC
TRBJ2-3,NA,NA,TRBV7-2,CASSLGAGAGDTQYF,TGTGCCAGCAGCTTAGGGGCAGGGGCGGGAGATACGCAGTATTTT
TRBJ2-3,NA,NA,TRBV6-5,CASSYSGRGGDTQYF,TGTGCCAGCAGTTACTCGGGCAGGGGAGGCGATACGCAGTATTTT
TRBJ1-3,many,NA,TRBV12-3/TRBV12-4,CASSFSGHSGNTIYF,TGTGCCAGCAGTTTTTCGGGACACTCTGGAAACACCATATATTTT
TRBJ2-4,NA,NA,TRBV3-1,CASSLGRAQGNIQYF,TGTGCCAGCAGCCTTGGTCGGGCACAGGGAAACATTCAGTACTTC
TRBJ2-3,few,NA,TRBV12-3/TRBV12-4,CASTFALSDTQYF,TGTGCCAGCACCTTCGCGCTTTCTGATACGCAGTATTTT
TRBJ2-3,few,TRBD1,TRBV15,CATSMTQGFASTDTQYF,TGTGCCACCAGCATGACACAGGGGTTCGCTAGCACAGATACGCAGTATTTT
TRBJ1-3,NA,NA,TRBV24-1,CATSDSPGNTIYF,TGTGCCACCAGTGATTCTCCTGGAAACACCATATATTTT